These 12 T cell receptor beta chains came from one sample sequenced in a study of T cells after posttransplantation cyclophosphamide. Treatment was busulfan-fludarabine conditioning, a marrow graft, and cyclophosphamide on days +3 and +4. Clones were sequenced by immunoSEQ multiplex PCR, and TCRdb holds only the in-frame ones, with some missing. The sample was found to contain a few thousand clones, and every one recurs. The source was PBMCs, collected after allogeneic stem cell transplant with posttransplant cyclophosphamide. All receptors come from a male patient between 55 and 70 years old who received an allogeneic stem cell transplant from a related donor and was CMV-positive. Part of the T cells may come from the graft donor.

This clone rates as medium-sized (0.01 to 0.1%). The gene calls are TRBV11-3 and TRBJ2-1, with 7 bases matching TRBD2. Per germline, CDR1 SGHNT and CDR2 YENEEA. The V gene end was trimmed by 5 bases and the J gene end by 9 bases; junction bases not matched to a gene: 7. CDR3 length: 13 amino acids. For the CDR3, the DNA is TGTGCCAGCAGCCAGATCAGGGAGGGTGAGCAGTTCTTC. It encodes CASSQIREGEQFF.

This clone is categorized as medium-sized. V is TRBV4-1 and J is TRBJ1-6, with 7 positions matching TRBD1. CDR3 size: 16 residues. Looked up from germline, CDR1 is MGHRA and CDR2 is YSYEKL. J lost 8 bases, V lost 0 bases, and 7 bases had no gene match. The CDR3 sequence: CASSQDSPGGDSPLHF. The CDR3 DNA is TGCGCCAGCAGCCAAGATAGTCCAGGGGGTGATTCACCCCTCCACTTT.

This clone is deemed medium-sized. The rearrangement uses TRBV5-1 and TRBJ2-2, with D tentatively TRBD1 (5 bases). V lost 1 base and J lost 1, with 5 bases in between. CDR1 and CDR2 (germline): SGHRS, YFSETQ. The CDR3 consists of 14 residues. The CDR3: CASSLTGNTGELFF. DNA for the CDR3: TGCGCCAGCAGCTTGACAGGGAACACCGGGGAGCTGTTTTTT. The full variable domain, completed using reference TRBV5-1 and TRBJ2-2, is KAGVTQTPRYLIKTRGQQVTLSCSPISGHRSVSWYQQTPGQGLQFLFEYFSETQRNKGNFPGRFSGRQFSNSRSEMNVSTLELGDSALYLCASSLTGNTGELFFGEGSRLTVL.

This clone has at least ten counts. The chain joins TRBV5-4 to TRBJ2-2; 13 nucleotides agree with TRBD2. There are 15 residues in the CDR3. Losses at the gene ends were 7 bases for V and 5 bases for J; bases not matched to a gene: 5. Per the germline V gene, CDR1 is SGHNT and CDR2 is YYREEE (reference sequence). The CDR3 DNA sequence: TGTGCCAGCGGCGGACTAGCGGGGGCTACCGGGGAGCTGTTTTTT. It codes for CASGGLAGATGELFF. The full variable domain, its missing parts supplied by reference TRBV5-4 and TRBJ2-2, is ETGVTQSPTHLIKTRGQQVTLRCSSQSGHNTVSWYQQALGQGPQFIFQYYREEENGRGNFPPRFSGLQFPNYSSELNVNALELDDSALYLCASGGLAGATGELFFGEGSRLTVL.

At least ten counts were recorded for this clone. The chain employs TRBV29-1 and TRBJ2-7, with a weak D call TRBD1 (5 bases). Trimming stripped 4 bases from V and 6 bases from J, with 22 bases between. CDR3 size: 15 residues. Germline CDR1 SQVTM, CDR2 ANQGSEA. Here the CDR3 DNA reads TGCAGCGTTGTCCCCCCCAACCGCAGGGTCTCCGAGCAGTACTTC. It specifies CSVVPPNRRVSEQYF.

This clone occurred many times. V and J are TRBV5-1 and TRBJ1-2; TRBD1 agrees at 7 bases. This CDR3 is built from 13 residues. CDR1 and CDR2 from the germline V gene are SGHRS and YFSETQ. Germline trimming cut 1 base from V and 7 bases from J; bases unmatched to any gene: 4. DNA of the CDR3: TGCGCCAGCAGCTTGCGACAGGGAGGTGGCTACACCTTC. Protein sequence: CASSLRQGGGYTF.

This clone was found many times. The chain is built from TRBV18 and TRBJ1-2; perhaps TRBD1 as D (6 bases). CDR1 is KGHSH, CDR2 LQKENI, per germline. The CDR3 runs 13 residues. The V gene lost 3 bases and the J gene lost 8 bases, with 13 bases spanning the gap. The CDR3 loop is CASSPGDRTGYTF. CDR3 DNA: TGTGCCAGCTCACCGGGTGACAGGACGGGCTACACCTTC. The full variable domain, rest sourced from reference TRBV18 and TRBJ1-2, is NAGVMQNPRHLVRRRGQEARLRCSPMKGHSHVYWYRQLPEEGLKFMVYLQKENIIDESGMPKERFSAEFPKEGPSILRIQQVVRGDSAAYFCASSPGDRTGYTFGSGTRLTVV.

By sample fraction, this clone is medium-sized (0.01 to 0.1%). The J gene is TRBJ2-1, the V gene TRBV6-4; 10 bases map to TRBD2. Germline V gene sequence: CDR1 MRHNA, CDR2 SNTAGT. The J segment lost 7 bases and the V segment lost 0 bases, leaving 6 bases of the junction unmatched. The CDR3 spans 16 residues. CDR3 in amino acids: CASSDSGTSERNEQFF. The CDR3 coding sequence is TGTGCCAGCAGTGACTCCGGGACTAGCGAGAGGAATGAGCAGTTCTTC.

This clone was seen repeatedly, ten times or more. The rearrangement links TRBV7-6 to TRBJ2-2, with TRBD1 matching over 7 bases. The CDR3 spans 16 residues. V dropped 0 bases and J dropped 5; count of bases not matched to a gene: 6. Per the germline V gene, CDR1 is SGHVS and CDR2 is FNYEAQ. The CDR3 here is CASSLASGGYTGELFF. In nucleotides, the CDR3 is TGTGCCAGCAGCTTAGCGTCAGGGGGTTATACCGGGGAGCTGTTTTTT.

This clone is labeled as medium-sized. The chain links TRBV5-4 to TRBJ2-1; TRBD2 agrees at 10 bases. The ends lost 7 bases at V and 3 bases at J; junction bases unmatched: 7. This CDR3 has 15 residues. The germline V gene has CDR1 SGHNT and CDR2 YYREEE (reference sequence). The CDR3 nucleotides read TGTGCCAGCGGGGTGATAGCGGGAGGCTACAATGAGCAGTTCTTC. This codes for CASGVIAGGYNEQFF.

This clone was observed at least ten times. This chain connects TRBV9 to TRBJ2-1; D unresolved. V was shortened by 4 bases and J by 2 bases, with 13 bases between the two germline ends. This CDR3 region has 15 residues. Germline V gives CDR1 SGDLS, CDR2 YYNGEE. The CDR3 loop reads CASSRDSPTYNEQFF. The CDR3 DNA is TGTGCCAGCAGCCGAGACTCGCCAACCTACAATGAGCAGTTCTTC.

This clone is labeled as medium-sized. This chain uses TRBV4-3 with TRBJ1-1, with D unresolved. Between the trimmed V and J ends, which lost 0 bases and 6 bases, there was a span of 17 bases. CDR3 length equals 16 residues. The germline CDR1 and CDR2 sequences are LGHNA and YSLEER. CDR3 sequence reads: CASSQDIAGVSAEAFF. CDR3 DNA: TGCGCCAGCAGCCAAGATATTGCGGGCGTGAGCGCTGAAGCTTTCTTT.